A selection of T cell receptor beta chains follows, all from one sample in a study of pediatric ulcerative colitis. Sequencing used immunoSEQ multiplex PCR; TCRdb keeps in-frame clones, though not all of them. The data show under 20,000 clones, under 75% seen once. Sequenced sample: gut tissue. These receptor sequences come from a boy aged 5 to 17 with moderate ulcerative colitis. The CDR3 runs from the conserved cysteine through the conserved F or W. The order of the fields is CDR3 DNA, CDR3 protein, CDR3 length, J gene, V gene, D gene, clone size. The D gene is left open where the match is weak. The size field is filled for only some rows; it gives once, few, many or a size class.

DNA: TGTGCCAGTAGCCACAACAGGTACCTGTACGAGCAGTACTTC
CDR3: CASSHNRYLYEQYF
length: 14
J: TRBJ2-7
V: TRBV19
D: NA
size: few

DNA: TGCGCCAGCAGCTTGGAAGGGTCAGGGCTGGCCTATGGCTACACCTTC
CDR3: CASSLEGSGLAYGYTF
length: 16
J: TRBJ1-2
V: TRBV5-1
D: NA
size: NA

DNA: TGCGCCAGCAGCCCATATAGTGATCTCGGGACAGCTAACTATGGCTACACCTTC
CDR3: CASSPYSDLGTANYGYTF
length: 18
J: TRBJ1-2
V: TRBV4-1
D: TRBD1
size: few

DNA: TGTGCCAGCAGGCCTAGCGGAGGGGCCCCCTACGAGCAGTACTTC
CDR3: CASRPSGGAPYEQYF
length: 15
J: TRBJ2-7
V: TRBV14
D: TRBD2
size: NA

DNA: TGCGCCTCAACCGCTGATAATGAGCAGTTCTTC
CDR3: CASTADNEQFF
length: 11
J: TRBJ2-1
V: TRBV5-1
D: NA
size: NA

DNA: TGTGCCAGCAGTGTCGAACAGGGATCTCTTTATGGCTACACCTTC
CDR3: CASSVEQGSLYGYTF
length: 15
J: TRBJ1-2
V: TRBV6-4
D: NA
size: NA

DNA: TGCAGCGCCCGGACAGACACAGATACGCAGTATTTT
CDR3: CSARTDTDTQYF
length: 12
J: TRBJ2-3
V: TRBV29-1
D: NA
size: NA

DNA: TGTGCCAGCAGGGGACAGGGGAGTTGGGAGCAGTACTTC
CDR3: CASRGQGSWEQYF
length: 13
J: TRBJ2-7
V: TRBV6-1
D: TRBD1
size: NA

DNA: TGTGCCAGCAGTGATACCAATCAGCCCCAGCATTTT
CDR3: CASSDTNQPQHF
length: 12
J: TRBJ1-5
V: TRBV2
D: NA
size: NA

DNA: TGTGCCAGCAGCTTGCCCCAGGGAAGCTACAATGAGCAGTTCTTC
CDR3: CASSLPQGSYNEQFF
length: 15
J: TRBJ2-1
V: TRBV5-6
D: NA
size: NA

DNA: TGTGCCAGCATCACGGGCGGAACAAACATTCAGTACTTC
CDR3: CASITGGTNIQYF
length: 13
J: TRBJ2-4
V: TRBV2
D: NA
size: NA

DNA: TGCGCCAGCAGCCACGACAGCGGGAGGGGGCAAGGCAACACTGAAGCTTTCTTT
CDR3: CASSHDSGRGQGNTEAFF
length: 18
J: TRBJ1-1
V: TRBV4-1
D: TRBD1
size: once

DNA: TGTGCCAGTAGTATCCACCTGGGGGAGCAGTACTTC
CDR3: CASSIHLGEQYF
length: 12
J: TRBJ2-7
V: TRBV19
D: NA
size: NA

DNA: TGTGCCAGCAGCTCCAAGGGCTTGGACTCTGGGGCCAACGTCCTGACTTTC
CDR3: CASSSKGLDSGANVLTF
length: 17
J: TRBJ2-6
V: TRBV7-2
D: NA
size: once

DNA: TGTGCCAGCTCAGTTTACAGGTCTGAAGCTTTCTTT
CDR3: CASSVYRSEAFF
length: 12
J: TRBJ1-1
V: TRBV18
D: NA
size: NA

DNA: TGCGCCAGCAGCCAAGATGGGGACTGGGCAAGAAGCACAGATACGCAGTATTTT
CDR3: CASSQDGDWARSTDTQYF
length: 18
J: TRBJ2-3
V: TRBV4-3
D: NA
size: NA

DNA: TGCAGCGTAGGAGTTGGGACTAGTTCCTACGAGCAGTACTTC
CDR3: CSVGVGTSSYEQYF
length: 14
J: TRBJ2-7
V: TRBV29-1
D: TRBD2
size: NA

DNA: TGTGCCAGCAGCTTAGTTGGACAGGGAAAACTTGAGCAGTACTTC
CDR3: CASSLVGQGKLEQYF
length: 15
J: TRBJ2-7
V: TRBV7-2
D: TRBD1
size: once

DNA: TGTGCCAGCAGCTTAACGCCGGGGGTCTATGGCTACACCTTC
CDR3: CASSLTPGVYGYTF
length: 14
J: TRBJ1-2
V: TRBV7-2
D: NA
size: NA

DNA: TGTGCCTGGAGTGTACCGGGGGGCACAGATACGCAGTATTTT
CDR3: CAWSVPGGTDTQYF
length: 14
J: TRBJ2-3
V: TRBV30
D: NA
size: NA

DNA: TGTGCCAGCAGCAGATACAGTAATTCACCCCTCCACTTT
CDR3: CASSRYSNSPLHF
length: 13
J: TRBJ1-6
V: TRBV5-8
D: NA
size: NA

DNA: TGTGCCGGAGAGAGGGATCGGAACACTGAAGCTTTCTTT
CDR3: CAGERDRNTEAFF
length: 13
J: TRBJ1-1
V: TRBV30
D: NA
size: NA

DNA: TGTGCCAGTAGATTCGGGGGCGCAAACTATGGCTACACCTTC
CDR3: CASRFGGANYGYTF
length: 14
J: TRBJ1-2
V: TRBV19
D: NA
size: NA

DNA: TGTGCCAGTAACTCAGGGGGGGGTAGCTCCTATAATTCACCCCTCCACTTT
CDR3: CASNSGGGSSYNSPLHF
length: 17
J: TRBJ1-6
V: TRBV19
D: TRBD1
size: NA

DNA: TGTGCCACCAAAGGGACAGGGGATTTGGGCTATGGCTACACCTTC
CDR3: CATKGTGDLGYGYTF
length: 15
J: TRBJ1-2
V: TRBV27
D: TRBD1
size: NA

DNA: TGTGCCAGCTCATCGGACCCAGGAAATAGATGGACTGAAGCTTTCTTT
CDR3: CASSSDPGNRWTEAFF
length: 16
J: TRBJ1-1
V: TRBV18
D: NA
size: NA

DNA: TGTGCCAGCAGTTTCTTTAGCGGGTCCTCCTACGAGCAGTACTTC
CDR3: CASSFFSGSSYEQYF
length: 15
J: TRBJ2-7
V: TRBV27
D: TRBD2
size: NA

DNA: TGCGCCAGCAGGAAAGACCCTGAACAGCCCCAGCATTTT
CDR3: CASRKDPEQPQHF
length: 13
J: TRBJ1-5
V: TRBV5-1
D: NA
size: NA

DNA: TGCGCCAGCAGCCCGGGAGGCTACAATGAGCAGTTCTTC
CDR3: CASSPGGYNEQFF
length: 13
J: TRBJ2-1
V: TRBV5-1
D: TRBD2
size: few

DNA: TGTGCCAGCAGCTTAGGGTCTAGCGGGACAGGCACAGATACGCAGTATTTT
CDR3: CASSLGSSGTGTDTQYF
length: 17
J: TRBJ2-3
V: TRBV11-3
D: TRBD2
size: NA

DNA: TGTGCCACCGCGGTGCGGGAGGCCCCCAATGAGCAGTTCTTC
CDR3: CATAVREAPNEQFF
length: 14
J: TRBJ2-1
V: TRBV25-1
D: TRBD2
size: NA

DNA: TGTGCCTGGAGAGGGGACAGGGCCAAAAGCGAAAAACTGTTTTTT
CDR3: CAWRGDRAKSEKLFF
length: 15
J: TRBJ1-4
V: TRBV30
D: TRBD1
size: NA

DNA: TGCAGCGTTGGGGACCCCGGCTCCTACAATGAGCAGTTCTTC
CDR3: CSVGDPGSYNEQFF
length: 14
J: TRBJ2-1
V: TRBV29-1
D: NA
size: NA

DNA: TGTGCCAGCAGCGCATCACGCGTGGGTGGGGGAGATACGCAGTATTTT
CDR3: CASSASRVGGGDTQYF
length: 16
J: TRBJ2-3
V: TRBV11-2
D: NA
size: NA